The count of the clone carrying this T cell receptor (beta chain) is one. These data are taken from a study of blood T cell repertoires in COVID-19. Study context: Acute-phase and convalescent COVID-19 samples originated in the United States, Italy and Spain.

Germline CDR1 and CDR2: SGDLS and YYNGEE. The CDR3 extends over 14 amino acids. The germline V and J ends were trimmed by 0 bases and 7 bases, with 13 bases remaining between them. TCRdb's copy holds only in-frame clones and misses some; the assay was immunoSEQ multiplex PCR. The sample has about 120,000 clones; about three quarters are singletons. The sample comprised peripheral blood. The chain combines TRBV9 with TRBJ1-2, with D maybe TRBD1 (5 bases). This TCR came from a human donor with acute or convalescent COVID-19. The donor label of this sample is uncertain. CDR3 in DNA: TGTGCCAGCAGCGTAGGGACCCGGGGGAGTGGCTACACCTTC. Its translation: CASSVGTRGSGYTF.